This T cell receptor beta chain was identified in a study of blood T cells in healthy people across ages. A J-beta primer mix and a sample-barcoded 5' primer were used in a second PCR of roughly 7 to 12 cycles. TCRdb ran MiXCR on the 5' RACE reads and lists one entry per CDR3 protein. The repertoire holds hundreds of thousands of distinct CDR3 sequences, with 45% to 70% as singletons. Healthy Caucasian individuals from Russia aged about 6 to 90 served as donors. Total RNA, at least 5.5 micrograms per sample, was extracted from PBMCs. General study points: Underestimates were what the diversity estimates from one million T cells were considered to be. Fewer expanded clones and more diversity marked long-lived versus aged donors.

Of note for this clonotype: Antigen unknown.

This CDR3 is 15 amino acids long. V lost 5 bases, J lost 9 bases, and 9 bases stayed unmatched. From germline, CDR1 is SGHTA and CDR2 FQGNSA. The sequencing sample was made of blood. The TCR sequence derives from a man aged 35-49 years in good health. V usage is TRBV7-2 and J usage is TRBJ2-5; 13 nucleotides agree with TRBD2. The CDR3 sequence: CASSPSGTSGISQYF. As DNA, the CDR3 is TGTGCCAGCAGCCCCTCGGGGACTAGCGGGATTTCCCAGTACTTC. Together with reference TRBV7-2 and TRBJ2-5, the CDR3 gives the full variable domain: GAGVSQSPSNKVTEKGKDVELRCDPISGHTALYWYRQSLGQGLEFLIYFQGNSAPDKSGLPSDRFSAERTGGSVSTLTIQRTQQEDSAVYLCASSPSGTSGISQYFGPGTRLLVL.